The clone carrying this TCR beta chain was recorded a few times. Its antigen remains unknown. This specimen belongs to a study of blood T cells in healthy people across ages. Alongside a J-beta primer mix, a sample-barcoded 5' primer served in a second PCR lasting about 7 to 11 cycles. TCRdb recomputed calls from the 5' RACE reads with MiXCR, one row per CDR3 protein. Of roughly 1,800,000 distinct CDR3 sequences in the sample, about 50% were seen once. The study, taken as a whole, reports: Diversity estimated from one million T cells was considered an underestimate.

V dropped 8 bases and J dropped 0 bases, with 11 bases sitting between them. The germline gives CDR1 ENHRY, CDR2 SYGVKD. CDR3 length equals 15 residues. The sample comprised blood. The V call is TRBV10-3, the J call TRBJ2-6; D is perhaps TRBD1 (6 bases). This sequence was found in a woman in her thirties or forties in good health. DNA for the CDR3: TGTGCCATCGGACAGTCCCTCTCTGGGGCCAACGTCCTGACTTTC. Translation: CAIGQSLSGANVLTF.